A single sample is the source of the 3 T cell receptor beta chains below, sequenced in a study of siplizumab effects on memory and regulatory T cells. Assay used: immunoSEQ multiplex PCR; TCRdb lists only in-frame clones, some missing. The table lists about 50,000 clones, roughly 87% of them singletons. Specimen: naive CD8+ T cells sorted from blood. The source is a human donor in good health.

This clone was picked up one time. This rearrangement joins TRBV5-4 to TRBJ2-7; 7 nucleotides line up with TRBD2. With 3 bases clipped from V and 1 base from J, the junction kept 10 bases outside the gene matches. The CDR3 runs 16 residues. Germline V CDR1 and CDR2: SGHNT, YYREEE (reference sequence). CDR3 sequence (DNA): TGTGCCAGCAGCTGGAAGAGCGGGGTGCAGTCCTACGAGCAGTACTTC. Protein product: CASSWKSGVQSYEQYF.

This rearrangement joins TRBV5-6 to TRBJ2-1; tentatively, D is TRBD2 (5 bases). CDR1 and CDR2 from the germline V gene are SGHDT and YYEEEE. The V and J ends lost 2 bases and 7 bases respectively, with 10 bases between them. CDR3 length: 13 residues. The CDR3, as DNA: TGTGCCAGCAGCTTCGTTGGCGGGAATGAGCAGTTCTTC. It yields the protein CASSFVGGNEQFF.

The DNA for the CDR3 is TGTGCCAGCCTTTCCGGGACAGGGGCCTACGAGCAGTACTTC. Protein sequence: CASLSGTGAYEQYF. V usage is TRBV2 and J usage is TRBJ2-5, with 10 positions matching TRBD1. The J call is uncertain, as TRBJ2-7 better fits the DNA end. Germline CDR1 is SNHLY and CDR2 is FYNNEI. CDR3 length: 14 residues.